What follows are 14 T cell receptor beta chains derived from one specimen sequenced in a study of cytomegalovirus exposure and HLA in healthy donors. The PCR used 60 Vbeta and 13 Jbeta primers. Only in-frame clones appear in the TCRdb table, and some are missing; sequencing was by immunoSEQ multiplex PCR. The profile shows roughly 150,000 clones, approximately 85% of them singletons. The sequenced sample consisted of PBMCs. These receptor sequences come from a woman between 18 and 29 years old in good health and CMV-seronegative.

The V gene is TRBV2, the J gene TRBJ2-2, with D maybe TRBD2 (5 bases). This CDR3 has 13 residues. Germline V gives CDR1 SNHLY, CDR2 FYNNEI. The germline V and J ends were trimmed by 5 bases and 3 bases, with 7 bases remaining between them. This CDR3 reads CASSWTDTGELFF. The CDR3 nucleotides are TGTGCCAGCAGTTGGACTGACACCGGGGAGCTGTTTTTT.

This clone has just a few counts. CDR3 DNA: TGTGCCAGCTCTCCCGGCGGCGGAAACACCATATATTTT. Translating it yields CASSPGGGNTIYF. J is TRBJ1-3 and V is TRBV28; D is unclear. CDR1 is MDHEN, CDR2 SYDVKM, per germline. The CDR3 covers 13 residues. Trimming cost V 8 bases and J 4 bases, with 12 bases left between them.

Notes on this clone: Within the sample, other DNA sequences also encode this same CDR3. This rearrangement joins TRBV2 to TRBJ1-1; 7 bases are a match to TRBD1. CDR1 and CDR2 from the germline V gene are SNHLY and FYNNEI. The V gene end was trimmed by 4 bases and the J gene end by 2 bases; junction bases not matched to a gene: 1. This CDR3 region has 13 residues. CDR3 loop: CASSGQGNTEAFF. CDR3 DNA: TGTGCCAGCAGTGGACAGGGAAACACTGAAGCTTTCTTT.

V and J are TRBV5-1 and TRBJ2-3; 9 bases map to TRBD2. The V gene end was trimmed by 0 bases and the J gene end by 5 bases; junction bases not matched to a gene: 7. Per the germline V gene, CDR1 is SGHRS and CDR2 is YFSETQ. The CDR3 extends over 16 amino acids. CDR3 bases: TGCGCCAGCAGCTTGGCGCAGCGGGGGGCCCTAGATACGCAGTATTTT. Amino acids: CASSLAQRGALDTQYF.

This clone has more than one count but fewer than ten. CDR3 amino acids: CASRTAGVVETQYF. The CDR3 DNA reads as TGTGCCAGCAGAACAGCGGGAGTAGTCGAGACCCAGTACTTC. The rearrangement joins TRBV28 to TRBJ2-5; 8 bases agree with TRBD2. V trimming: 6 bases; J trimming: 5 bases; junction bases outside the gene matches: 8. Per the germline V gene, CDR1 is MDHEN and CDR2 is SYDVKM. This CDR3 contains 14 residues.

This chain joins TRBV11-2 and TRBJ2-5, with D hard to call. The germline CDR1 and CDR2 sequences are SGHAT and FQNNGV. Trimming stripped 4 bases from V and 0 bases from J, with 3 bases between. This CDR3 comprises 12 residues. CDR3 region: CASSSYQETQYF. CDR3 bases: TGTGCCAGCAGCTCCTACCAAGAGACCCAGTACTTC.

V gene TRBV30 combines with J gene TRBJ1-1; D gene unclear. This CDR3 is built from 15 residues. CDR1 and CDR2 (germline): GTSNPN, SVGIG (reference sequence). The V gene lost 5 bases and the J gene lost 4 bases, with 20 bases spanning the gap. CDR3 amino acids: CAWGSLAGAGTEAFF. DNA for the CDR3: TGTGCCTGGGGGAGCCTAGCGGGAGCGGGCACTGAAGCTTTCTTT.

The chain employs TRBV4-1 and TRBJ2-5; D not certain. The V end was cut by 5 bases, the J end by 5 bases, with 12 bases between. The CDR3 is 13 amino acids. CDR1 and CDR2 (germline): MGHRA, YSYEKL. CDR3 loop: CASSALLVETQYF. DNA of the CDR3: TGCGCCAGCAGCGCCTTGTTAGTCGAGACCCAGTACTTC.

V is TRBV28 and J is TRBJ1-2; the D is unclear. CDR3 length: 14 amino acids. Trimming pared 1 base from V and 4 bases from J, leaving 10 bases between. Looked up from germline, CDR1 is MDHEN and CDR2 is SYDVKM. The CDR3 sequence: CASSLSTPRYGYTF. Here the CDR3 DNA reads TGTGCCAGCAGTTTATCTACCCCTCGCTATGGCTACACCTTC.

This chain links TRBV6-5 with TRBJ1-2, with 11 bases lining up with TRBD1. CDR3 size: 15 residues. V lost 6 bases to trimming and J lost 8 bases; unmatched junction nucleotides: 11. CDR1 is MNHEY and CDR2 is SVGAGI in the germline V gene. CDR3 residues: CASRRTGGKMGGYTF. CDR3 DNA: TGTGCCAGCAGAAGGACAGGGGGCAAGATGGGGGGCTACACCTTC.

In its sample, this clone was seen a few times. The V and J genes are TRBV27 and TRBJ2-1; 10 positions agree with TRBD2. Germline lookup yields CDR1 MNHEY and CDR2 SMNVEV (reference sequence). Trimming cost V 1 base and J 10 bases; bases outside gene matches: 13. The CDR3 runs 17 residues. The CDR3 DNA reads TGTGCCAGCAGTTTATTCGTAACTAGCGGGAAGCCTACAGAGCAGTTCTTC. Its translation is CASSLFVTSGKPTEQFF.

The chain has TRBV5-4 and TRBJ1-5, with 7 positions matching TRBD1. The germline gives CDR1 SGHNT, CDR2 YYREEE (reference sequence). V lost 0 bases and J lost 4; bases outside the gene matches: 4. The CDR3 length is 15 residues. The CDR3 region is CASSLGQGANQPQHF. For the CDR3, the DNA is TGTGCCAGCAGCTTGGGACAGGGAGCAAATCAGCCCCAGCATTTT. Together with reference TRBV5-4 and TRBJ1-5, the CDR3 gives the full variable domain: ETGVTQSPTHLIKTRGQQVTLRCSSQSGHNTVSWYQQALGQGPQFIFQYYREEENGRGNFPPRFSGLQFPNYSSELNVNALELDDSALYLCASSLGQGANQPQHFGDGTRLSIL.

This clone came up once. The chain couples TRBV11-2 to TRBJ2-7; 10 bases map to TRBD2. CDR3 length equals 15 residues. V shed 5 bases, J shed 5 bases, and the junction held 9 bases outside the gene matches. Germline V CDR1 and CDR2: SGHAT, FQNNGV. CDR3 sequence (DNA): TGTGCCAGCAGCCTATGGACTAGCGGAACCAACGAGCAGTACTTC. Protein: CASSLWTSGTNEQYF.

The chain joins TRBV5-1 to TRBJ2-1; D perhaps matches TRBD2 (6 bases). This CDR3 has 16 residues. V was pared by 0 bases and J by 1 base, with 11 bases between. CDR1 is SGHRS, CDR2 YFSETQ, per germline. The chain's CDR3 is CASSLASGVSYNEQFF. The DNA of the CDR3 is TGCGCCAGCAGCTTGGCTTCGGGGGTGTCCTACAATGAGCAGTTCTTC.